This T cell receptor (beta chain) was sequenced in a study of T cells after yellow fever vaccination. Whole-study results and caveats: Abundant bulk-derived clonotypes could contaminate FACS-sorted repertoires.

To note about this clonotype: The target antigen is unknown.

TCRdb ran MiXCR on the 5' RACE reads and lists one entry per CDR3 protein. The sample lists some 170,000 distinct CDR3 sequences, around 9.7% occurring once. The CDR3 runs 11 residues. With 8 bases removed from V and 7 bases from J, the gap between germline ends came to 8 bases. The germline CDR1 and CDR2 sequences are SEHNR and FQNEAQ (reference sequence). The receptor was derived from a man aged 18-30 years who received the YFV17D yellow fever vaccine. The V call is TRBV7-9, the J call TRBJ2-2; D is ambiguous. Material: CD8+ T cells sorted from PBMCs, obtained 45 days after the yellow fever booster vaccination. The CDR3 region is CASPPLGELFF. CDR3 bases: TGTGCCAGCCCCCCCCTCGGGGAGCTGTTTTTT.